This T cell receptor (beta chain) was observed in a study of control samples from healthy donors and cancer patients. Sequencing used immunoSEQ multiplex PCR; TCRdb keeps in-frame clones, though not all of them. The sample has about 220,000 clones, roughly 94% seen once. Sequences were obtained from blood. This clonotype was sampled from a man aged 45-65 years in good health.

CDR3 DNA: TGTGCCAGCAGTTTAGGCGCCTACAATGAGCAGTTCTTC. Its protein product is CASSLGAYNEQFF. The V and J genes are TRBV12-3 or TRBV12-4 and TRBJ2-1; D is unresolved. The CDR3 extends over 13 amino acids. V was clipped by 1 base and J by 2 bases, with 3 bases between them.